This record covers a single TCR beta chain. These data come from a study of blood T cell repertoires in COVID-19. Background on the study: T cells, B-cell-depleted T cells, or PBMCs provided the cDNA or gDNA that served as material.

Repertoires were generated with immunoSEQ multiplex PCR, while TCRdb's copy carries only in-frame clones and drops some. The sample lists more than 200,000 clones, 85% to 90% seen once, with about 1.7% in the top ten. V was trimmed by 4 bases and J by 0 bases, leaving 7 bases between them. The V gene's germline CDR1 is LGHDT and CDR2 YNNKEL (reference sequence). This CDR3 region has 14 residues. This receptor was taken from a man in his forties who had recovered from COVID-19. The chain is built from TRBV3-1 (or the pseudogene TRBV3-2) and TRBJ1-5, with TRBD1 as a possible D gene (6 bases). The sequenced material came from PBMCs or T cells enriched from blood (not recorded which). DNA for the CDR3: TGTGCCAGCAGCCTACAGGGTAGCAATCAGCCCCAGCATTTT. This gives the protein CASSLQGSNQPQHF.